A single sample is the source of the 2 T cell receptor beta chains below, sequenced in a study of cytomegalovirus exposure and HLA in healthy donors. A multiplex PCR was run with 60 Vbeta primers and 13 Jbeta primers. Here immunoSEQ multiplex PCR was the method, and the copy in TCRdb shows in-frame clones only, minus some. The sample totals some 130,000 clones; its top ten clones hold more than 1.5%. The sequenced material came from PBMCs. The origin of the receptors is a man between 18 and 29 years old in good health and CMV-seronegative.

The chain joins TRBV28 to TRBJ2-7; possible D gene TRBD1, 6 bases. V lost 5 bases, J lost 1 base, and 15 bases lay in between. CDR1 and CDR2 (germline): MDHEN, SYDVKM. CDR3 length equals 15 residues. In nucleotides, the CDR3 is TGTGCCAGCAGTCCGCAGAGCACAGGGTCCTACGAGCAGTACTTC. This codes for CASSPQSTGSYEQYF.

The J gene is TRBJ1-1, the V gene TRBV5-4, with D hard to call. The length of the CDR3 is 14 residues. The germline V and J ends were trimmed by 4 bases and 2 bases, with 12 bases remaining between them. Per germline, CDR1 SGHNT and CDR2 YYREEE (reference sequence). The CDR3 loop is CASSPTVYNTEAFF. In DNA, the CDR3 is TGTGCCAGCAGCCCCACAGTCTACAACACTGAAGCTTTCTTT.